The 24 T cell receptor beta chains below come from one sample, sequenced in a study of T cell responses to AZD1222 COVID-19 vaccine. TCRdb keeps only in-frame clones here, not all; method: immunoSEQ multiplex PCR. The table records about 130,000 clones, approximately 90% of them present only once. Here the sequenced sample was peripheral blood, taken on day 0 of AZD1222 vaccination. These receptors all come from an adult in good health.

Here the CDR3 DNA reads TGTGCCAGCAGTTTATCAGGGACAGATTACGAGCAGTACTTC. Translating gives CASSLSGTDYEQYF. V usage is TRBV27 and J usage is TRBJ2-7, with 7 bases fitting TRBD1. The V and J ends lost 0 bases and 4 bases, in that order; junction bases with no gene match: 3. Germline-derived CDR1 and CDR2 are MNHEY and SMNVEV (reference sequence). This CDR3 has 14 amino acids.

The rearrangement joins TRBV7-9 to TRBJ1-2; D gene ambiguous. Between the trimmed V and J ends, which lost 9 bases and 8 bases, there was a span of 13 bases. The V gene's germline CDR1 is SEHNR and CDR2 FQNEAQ (reference sequence). The length of the CDR3 is 11 residues. CDR3 DNA sequence: TGTGCCAGAGAAACCGGCGGGGGCTACACCTTC. Translation gives CARETGGGYTF.

The chain employs TRBV24-1 and TRBJ2-7; D is possibly TRBD2 (5 bases). Germline values: CDR1 KGHDR, CDR2 SFDVKD. The V gene lost 9 bases and the J gene lost 5 bases, with 10 bases spanning the gap. This CDR3 has 11 residues. CDR3 nucleotide sequence: TGTGCCACCGCTGGGGAGAACGAGCAGTACTTC. Amino acid sequence: CATAGENEQYF.

As DNA, the CDR3 is TGTGCCAGCAGACCACTTGGGGATCAGCCCCAGCATTTT. Encoded protein: CASRPLGDQPQHF. The V gene is TRBV5-8, the J gene TRBJ1-5, with D uncertain. V was clipped by 5 bases and J by 5 bases, with 11 bases between them. Germline loops: CDR1 SGHTS, CDR2 YDEGEE. The CDR3 covers 13 residues. The full variable domain, completed using reference TRBV5-8 and TRBJ1-5, is EAGVTQSPTHLIKTRGQQATLRCSPISGHTSVYWYQQALGLGLQFLLWYDEGEERNRGNFPPRFSGRQFPNYSSELNVNALELEDSALYLCASRPLGDQPQHFGDGTRLSIL.

This chain connects TRBV27 to TRBJ2-1; 11 bases agree with TRBD2. The CDR3 runs to 16 residues. Looked up from germline, CDR1 is MNHEY and CDR2 is SMNVEV (reference sequence). Unmatched junction bases numbered 6, after V lost 7 bases and J lost 1 base. DNA of the CDR3: TGTGCCAGCATGCCTAGCGGGGGGTCTTCCTACAATGAGCAGTTCTTC. Residues: CASMPSGGSSYNEQFF.

J is TRBJ2-5 and V is TRBV6-2 or TRBV6-3; TRBD1 might be the D (6 bases). There are 14 residues in the CDR3. Trimming pared 0 bases from V and 5 bases from J, leaving 10 bases between. Germline values: CDR1 MNHEY, CDR2 SVGEGT. CDR3 sequence reads: CASSYSDSRETQYF. CDR3 nucleotides: TGTGCCAGCAGTTACTCGGACAGCAGGGAGACCCAGTACTTC.

This clone was counted between two and nine times. The V and J genes are TRBV7-9 and TRBJ1-1; TRBD1 matches 9 bases. Germline loops: CDR1 SEHNR, CDR2 FQNEAQ (reference sequence). The CDR3 spans 14 residues. J was trimmed by 1 base and V by 5 bases; bases with no gene match: 2. In DNA, the CDR3 is TGTGCCAGCAGCGTGGGACAGGGGAACACTGAAGCTTTCTTT. Translated, it gives CASSVGQGNTEAFF.

The chain uses TRBV18 and TRBJ1-5; maybe TRBD1 (5 bases). The germline CDR1 and CDR2 sequences are KGHSH and LQKENI. This CDR3 comprises 15 residues. Trimming cost V 2 bases and J 4 bases, with 12 bases left between them. CDR3 in DNA: TGTGCCAGCTCACCAAATACGGGACTAAATCAGCCCCAGCATTTT. As protein: CASSPNTGLNQPQHF.

The rearrangement links TRBV4-1 to TRBJ2-1; 14 bases are shared with TRBD2. Trimming at V came to 5 bases and at J to 1 base, leaving 10 bases not matched to a gene. The germline V gene has CDR1 MGHRA and CDR2 YSYEKL. The CDR3 consists of 19 residues. CDR3: CASSSRGTSGSDSYNEQFF. In DNA form, the CDR3 reads TGCGCCAGCAGCTCCAGGGGGACTAGCGGGAGCGATTCCTACAATGAGCAGTTCTTC.

This clone was observed once. V and J are TRBV10-1 and TRBJ2-1; weak D call: TRBD2 (6 bases). Looked up from germline, CDR1 is WNHNN and CDR2 is SYGVQD (reference sequence). The V and J ends lost 4 bases and 7 bases respectively, with 14 bases between them. The CDR3 length is 14 residues. The CDR3 DNA sequence: TGCGCCAGCAGTGGAACGTTCGGGGGAAATGAGCAGTTCTTC. Its translation is CASSGTFGGNEQFF.

V and J are TRBV28 and TRBJ1-2; D uncertain. The germline CDR1 and CDR2 sequences are MDHEN and SYDVKM. The CDR3 length is 15 residues. The V end was cut by 3 bases, the J end by 6 bases, with 17 bases between. CDR3 loop: CASSLATASWHGYTF. CDR3 DNA: TGTGCCAGCAGTTTGGCCACAGCCTCCTGGCATGGCTACACCTTC.

V and J are TRBV19 and TRBJ1-4, with no clear D. Germline CDR1 and CDR2: LNHDA and SQIVND (reference sequence). This CDR3 has 13 amino acids. V lost 3 bases to trimming and J lost 7 bases, with 9 bases between them. The CDR3, as DNA: TGTGCCAGTAGTATCGAAGCGTCTGAAAAACTGTTTTTT. Its protein is CASSIEASEKLFF.

The chain recombines TRBV6-1 with TRBJ2-4; TRBD1 matches 10 bases. Per the germline V gene, CDR1 is MNHNS and CDR2 is SASEGT. With V trimmed by 2 bases and J by 2 bases, 9 bases remained unmatched. The CDR3 covers 18 residues. DNA for the CDR3: TGTGCCAGCAGTGAAACAGTCCCGGGACAGGGGTCCAAAAACATTCAGTACTTC. Residues: CASSETVPGQGSKNIQYF.

This chain links TRBV6-2 or TRBV6-3 with TRBJ1-5, with D possibly being TRBD1 (5 bases). This CDR3 has 15 amino acids. Germline V gene lookup returns CDR1 MNHEY and CDR2 SVGEGT. The V end lost 0 bases, the J end lost 6 bases, and 12 bases lay between the germline ends. CDR3 region: CASSYSMGGVQPQHF. The DNA for the CDR3 is TGTGCCAGCAGTTACTCGATGGGAGGGGTTCAGCCCCAGCATTTT.

The V and J genes are TRBV11-2 and TRBJ2-1, with 12 nucleotides matching TRBD2. With 5 bases clipped from V and 7 bases from J, the junction kept 6 bases outside the gene matches. CDR1 and CDR2 (germline): SGHAT, FQNNGV. The CDR3 extends over 15 amino acids. CDR3 sequence: CASSLWTSGINEQFF. In nucleotides, the CDR3 is TGTGCCAGCAGCCTATGGACTAGCGGGATAAATGAGCAGTTCTTC.

The rearrangement uses TRBV19 and TRBJ2-7; the D call may be TRBD1 or TRBD2 (5 bases each). Germline CDR1 reads LNHDA; CDR2 reads SQIVND (reference sequence). This CDR3 contains 14 residues. V was pared by 1 base and J by 2 bases, with 9 bases between. CDR3 loop: CASSIGGTAYEQYF. CDR3 DNA sequence: TGTGCCAGTAGTATAGGTGGGACGGCCTACGAGCAGTACTTC.

The chain combines TRBV27 with TRBJ2-7; the match to TRBD1 covers 11 bases. The germline CDR1 and CDR2 sequences are MNHEY and SMNVEV (reference sequence). The CDR3 contains 16 residues. The V segment lost 6 bases and the J segment 2 bases; nucleotides outside the gene matches: 9. CDR3 sequence: CASRRGSGQGAYEQYF. The CDR3 nucleotides are TGTGCCAGCAGGAGAGGATCGGGACAGGGGGCCTACGAGCAGTACTTC.

The chain recombines TRBV6-5 with TRBJ1-2; D is possibly TRBD1 (5 bases). V lost 4 bases, J lost 4 bases, and 16 bases lay in between. From germline, CDR1 is MNHEY and CDR2 SVGAGI. The CDR3 length is 15 residues. This CDR3 reads CASSFDPGLGYGYTF. CDR3 DNA sequence: TGTGCCAGCAGTTTCGACCCAGGGTTAGGCTATGGCTACACCTTC.

CDR3 bases: TGTGCCAGCAGTGAACTTCTAGCGGGGGTCGATTTCTCCTACGAGCAGTACTTC. Its protein product is CASSELLAGVDFSYEQYF. The V call is TRBV2, the J call TRBJ2-7, with 10 bases identical to TRBD2. Looked up from germline, CDR1 is SNHLY and CDR2 is FYNNEI. The length of the CDR3 is 18 residues. Trimming took 2 bases from V and 0 from J; bases not matched to a gene: 10.

This clone was observed once. This chain links TRBV6-5 with TRBJ1-3; tentatively, D is TRBD1 (6 bases). This CDR3 is built from 14 residues. Per the germline V gene, CDR1 is MNHEY and CDR2 is SVGAGI. Trimming left V 5 bases short and J 4 bases short, with 12 bases between. CDR3: CASSTGTSGNTIYF. CDR3 bases: TGTGCCAGCAGTACAGGGACGTCCGGAAACACCATATATTTT.

This sequence joins TRBV6-5 and TRBJ1-5, with D uncertain. The CDR3 is made up of 13 amino acids. The germline CDR1 and CDR2 sequences are MNHEY and SVGAGI. V lost 6 bases, J lost 3 bases, and 9 bases lay in between. This chain's CDR3 is CASRGTDNQPQHF. CDR3 bases: TGTGCCAGCAGGGGAACAGACAATCAGCCCCAGCATTTT.

This clone was observed a handful of times. This sequence joins TRBV2 and TRBJ2-5, with 8 bases lining up with TRBD1. V lost 5 bases to trimming and J lost 4 bases; unmatched junction nucleotides: 9. The length of the CDR3 is 15 residues. The germline V gene encodes CDR1 SNHLY and CDR2 FYNNEI. CDR3 sequence reads: CASSFSGGGGETQYF. The CDR3 coding sequence is TGTGCCAGCAGTTTCTCAGGGGGCGGTGGAGAGACCCAGTACTTC.

V is TRBV9 and J is TRBJ2-6; 9 bases are a match to TRBD1. Germline assignment: CDR1 SGDLS and CDR2 YYNGEE. The CDR3 loop spans 17 amino acids. J gave up 0 bases and V 0 bases, and 1 base lay outside the gene matches. The CDR3 DNA reads TGTGCCAGCAGCGTAGGGACAGGGGACTCTGGGGCCAACGTCCTGACTTTC. Translation gives CASSVGTGDSGANVLTF.

The chain couples TRBV10-3 to TRBJ2-7; TRBD1 matches 8 bases. CDR1 is ENHRY and CDR2 is SYGVKD in the germline V gene. This CDR3 contains 15 residues. The V segment lost 0 bases and the J segment 4 bases; nucleotides outside the gene matches: 5. CDR3 residues: CAISESQGARYEQYF. As DNA, the CDR3 is TGTGCCATCAGTGAGTCTCAGGGGGCTCGGTACGAGCAGTACTTC.